This T cell receptor beta chain was sequenced for a study of T-cell reconstitution after alpha-beta-depleted transplantation in children. This clonotype came up a few times. For TCRbeta, the library was prepared with unique molecular identifiers. A single record per CDR3 protein comes from TCRdb applying MiXCR to the PCR reads. The sample includes roughly 500,000 distinct CDR3 sequences, around a third of them seen just once. The CDR3 has 18 residues. The V and J ends lost 0 bases and 0 bases, in that order; junction bases with no gene match: 10. Sequenced here: PBMCs from the stem cell graft donor, sampled from the stem cell graft. The rearrangement links TRBV12-3 or TRBV12-4 to TRBJ1-2; 7 bases fit TRBD1. The source is a human donor who donated a stem cell graft to a child with aplastic anemia. This CDR3 is CASSLAYWEQGANYGYTF. The CDR3 coding sequence is TGTGCCAGCAGTTTAGCGTATTGGGAGCAGGGGGCTAACTATGGCTACACCTTC.